This TCR beta chain was sequenced for a study of blood T cells in healthy people across ages. For the second PCR, which ran for roughly 7 to 11 cycles, a sample-barcoded 5' primer and a J-beta primer mix were used. TCRdb reprocessed the 5' RACE reads with MiXCR, giving one entry per CDR3 protein. The repertoire holds approximately 1.5 million distinct CDR3 sequences, with about 31% as singletons. The germline V gene encodes CDR1 ENHRY and CDR2 SYGVKD. The junction had 7 bases not matched to a gene; V was cut back by 0 bases and J by 5 bases. The CDR3 has 15 amino acids. The receptor comes from a woman aged 25 to 39 in good health. V is TRBV10-3 and J is TRBJ2-7; 7 bases match TRBD1. Sequenced material: blood. The CDR3 sequence: CAISESRQGRHEQYF. CDR3 nucleotides: TGTGCCATCAGTGAGTCAAGACAGGGAAGGCACGAGCAGTACTTC.